This T cell receptor (beta chain) was profiled in a study of blood T cell repertoires in COVID-19. The table lists this clone with a few counts. Using immunoSEQ multiplex PCR, the repertoire was profiled, and TCRdb retains in-frame clones only, with some absent. The sample consists of 88,000 or so clones, 82% of them appearing once. CDR3 length: 16 residues. Germline V gene data show CDR1 as SGHTA and CDR2 as FQGNSA. Trimming cost V 1 base and J 4 bases, with 13 bases left between them. V is TRBV7-2 and J is TRBJ1-4; D unresolved. Material for sequencing was peripheral blood. The origin of this receptor is an elderly man with acute or convalescent COVID-19. This chain's CDR3 is CASSLGFPGGNEKLFF. CDR3 nucleotide sequence: TGTGCCAGCAGCTTAGGGTTCCCAGGTGGTAATGAAAAACTGTTTTTT.